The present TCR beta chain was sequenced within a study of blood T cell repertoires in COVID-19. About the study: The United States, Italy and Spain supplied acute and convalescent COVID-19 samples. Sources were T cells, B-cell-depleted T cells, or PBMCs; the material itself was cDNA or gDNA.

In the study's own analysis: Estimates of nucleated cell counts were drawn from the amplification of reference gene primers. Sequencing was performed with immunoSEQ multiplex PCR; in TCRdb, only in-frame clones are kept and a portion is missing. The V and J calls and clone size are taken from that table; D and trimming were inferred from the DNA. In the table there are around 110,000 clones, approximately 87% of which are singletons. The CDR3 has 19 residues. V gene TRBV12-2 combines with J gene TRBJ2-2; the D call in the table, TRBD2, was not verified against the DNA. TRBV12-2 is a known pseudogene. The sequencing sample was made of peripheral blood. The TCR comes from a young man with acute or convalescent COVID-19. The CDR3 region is CASRPDRAGGAELAGELFF. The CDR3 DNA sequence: TGTGCAAGTCGCCCCGACCGAGCGGGAGGGGCCGAGTTGGCCGGGGAGCTGTTTTTT.